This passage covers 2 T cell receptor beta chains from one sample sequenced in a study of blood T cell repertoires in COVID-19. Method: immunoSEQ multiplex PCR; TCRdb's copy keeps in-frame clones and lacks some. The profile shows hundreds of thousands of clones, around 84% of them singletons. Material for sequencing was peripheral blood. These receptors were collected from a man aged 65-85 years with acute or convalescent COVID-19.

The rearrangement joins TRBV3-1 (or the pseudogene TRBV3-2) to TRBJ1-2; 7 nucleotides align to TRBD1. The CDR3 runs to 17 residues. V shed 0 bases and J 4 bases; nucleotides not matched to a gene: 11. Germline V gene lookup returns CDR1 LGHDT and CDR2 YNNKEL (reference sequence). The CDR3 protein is CASSQDDRVQGVYGYTF. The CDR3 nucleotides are TGTGCCAGCAGCCAAGATGACAGGGTGCAAGGGGTCTATGGCTACACCTTC.

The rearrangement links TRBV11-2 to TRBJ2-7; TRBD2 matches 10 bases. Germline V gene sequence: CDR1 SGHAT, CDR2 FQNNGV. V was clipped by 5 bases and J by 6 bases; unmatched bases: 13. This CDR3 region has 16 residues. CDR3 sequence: CASSRTSGGLLREQYF. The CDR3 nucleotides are TGTGCCAGCAGCCGGACTAGCGGAGGCCTCCTACGCGAGCAGTACTTC.